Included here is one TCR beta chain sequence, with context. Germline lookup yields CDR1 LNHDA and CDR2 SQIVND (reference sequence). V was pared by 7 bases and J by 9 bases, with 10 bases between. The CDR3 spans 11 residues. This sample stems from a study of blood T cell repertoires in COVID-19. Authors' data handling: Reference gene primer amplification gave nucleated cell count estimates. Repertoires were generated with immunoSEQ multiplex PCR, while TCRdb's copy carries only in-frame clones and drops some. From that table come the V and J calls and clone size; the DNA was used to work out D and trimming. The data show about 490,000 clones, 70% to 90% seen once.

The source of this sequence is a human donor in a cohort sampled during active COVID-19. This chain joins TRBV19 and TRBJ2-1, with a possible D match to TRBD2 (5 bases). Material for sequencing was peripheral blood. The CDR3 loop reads CASTAEGEQFF. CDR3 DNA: TGTGCCAGTACCGCCGAGGGTGAGCAGTTCTTC.